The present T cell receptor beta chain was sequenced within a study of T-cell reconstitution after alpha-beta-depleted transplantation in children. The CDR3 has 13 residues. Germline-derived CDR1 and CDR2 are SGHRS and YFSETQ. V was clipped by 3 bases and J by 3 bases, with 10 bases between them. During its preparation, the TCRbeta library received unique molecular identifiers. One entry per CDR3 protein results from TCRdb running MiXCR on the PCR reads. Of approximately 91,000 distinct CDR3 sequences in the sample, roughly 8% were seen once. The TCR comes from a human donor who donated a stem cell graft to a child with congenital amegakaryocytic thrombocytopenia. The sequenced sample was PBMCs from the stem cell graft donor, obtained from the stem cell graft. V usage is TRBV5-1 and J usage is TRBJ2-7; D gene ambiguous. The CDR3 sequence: CASSSLSSYEQYF. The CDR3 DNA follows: TGCGCCAGCAGCTCGTTGAGCAGCTACGAGCAGTACTTC.